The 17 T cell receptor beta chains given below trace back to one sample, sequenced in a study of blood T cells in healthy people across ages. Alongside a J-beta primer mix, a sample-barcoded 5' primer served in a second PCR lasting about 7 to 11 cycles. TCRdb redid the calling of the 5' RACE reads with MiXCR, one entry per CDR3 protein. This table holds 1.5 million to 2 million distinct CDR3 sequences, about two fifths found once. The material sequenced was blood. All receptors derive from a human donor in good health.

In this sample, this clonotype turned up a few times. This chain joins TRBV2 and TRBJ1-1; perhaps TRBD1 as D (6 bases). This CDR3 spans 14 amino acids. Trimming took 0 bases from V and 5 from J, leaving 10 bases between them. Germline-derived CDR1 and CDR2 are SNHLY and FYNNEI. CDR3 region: CASSEAVGGTEAFF. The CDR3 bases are TGTGCCAGCAGTGAAGCGGTAGGGGGGACTGAAGCTTTCTTT.

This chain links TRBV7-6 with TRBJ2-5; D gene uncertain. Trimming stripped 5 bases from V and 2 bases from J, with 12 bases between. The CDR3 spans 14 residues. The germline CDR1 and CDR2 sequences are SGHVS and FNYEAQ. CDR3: CASSPQADQETQYF. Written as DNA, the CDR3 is TGTGCCAGCAGCCCCCAGGCGGATCAAGAGACCCAGTACTTC.

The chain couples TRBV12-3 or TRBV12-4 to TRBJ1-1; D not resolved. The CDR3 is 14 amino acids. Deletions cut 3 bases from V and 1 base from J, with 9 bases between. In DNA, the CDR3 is TGTGCCAGCAGTTTTCTGGGCCCGAACACTGAAGCTTTCTTT. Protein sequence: CASSFLGPNTEAFF.

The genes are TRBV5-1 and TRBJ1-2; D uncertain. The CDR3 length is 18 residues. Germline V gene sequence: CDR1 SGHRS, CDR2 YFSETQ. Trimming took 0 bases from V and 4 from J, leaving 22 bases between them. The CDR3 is CASSLDSATEGSFYGYTF. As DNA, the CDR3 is TGCGCCAGCAGCTTGGATAGCGCCACGGAGGGATCTTTCTATGGCTACACCTTC.

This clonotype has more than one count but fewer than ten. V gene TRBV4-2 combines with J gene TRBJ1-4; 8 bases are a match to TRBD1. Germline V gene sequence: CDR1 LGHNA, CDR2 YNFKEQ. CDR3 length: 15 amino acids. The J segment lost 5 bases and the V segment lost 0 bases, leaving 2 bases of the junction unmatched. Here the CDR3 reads CASSQDGTGNEKLFF. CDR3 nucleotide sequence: TGTGCCAGCAGCCAAGATGGGACAGGCAATGAAAAACTGTTTTTT.

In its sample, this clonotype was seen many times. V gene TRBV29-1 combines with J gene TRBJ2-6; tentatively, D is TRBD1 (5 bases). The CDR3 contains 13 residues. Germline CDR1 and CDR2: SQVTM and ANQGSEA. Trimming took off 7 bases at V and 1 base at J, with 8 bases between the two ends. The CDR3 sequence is CSATASGANVLTF. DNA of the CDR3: TGCAGCGCGACAGCTTCTGGGGCCAACGTCCTGACTTTC.

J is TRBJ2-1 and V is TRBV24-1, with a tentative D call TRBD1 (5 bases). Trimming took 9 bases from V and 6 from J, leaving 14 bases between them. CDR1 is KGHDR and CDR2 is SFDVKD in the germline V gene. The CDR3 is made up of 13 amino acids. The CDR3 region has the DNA TGTGCCACCTCTGGGGCAGCCGGCAATGAGCAGTTCTTC. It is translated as CATSGAAGNEQFF.

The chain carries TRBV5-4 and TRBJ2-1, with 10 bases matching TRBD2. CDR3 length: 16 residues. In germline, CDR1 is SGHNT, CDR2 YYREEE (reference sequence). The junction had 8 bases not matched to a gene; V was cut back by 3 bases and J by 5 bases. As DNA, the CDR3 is TGTGCCAGCAGCTGGAATAGCGGGGGGATACACAATGAGCAGTTCTTC. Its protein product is CASSWNSGGIHNEQFF.

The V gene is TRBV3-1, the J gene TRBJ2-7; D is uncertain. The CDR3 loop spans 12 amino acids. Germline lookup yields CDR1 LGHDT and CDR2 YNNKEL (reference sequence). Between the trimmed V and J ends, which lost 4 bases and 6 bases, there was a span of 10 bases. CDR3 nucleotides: TGTGCCAGCAGCCGTGACTGGAGCGAGCAGTACTTC. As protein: CASSRDWSEQYF.

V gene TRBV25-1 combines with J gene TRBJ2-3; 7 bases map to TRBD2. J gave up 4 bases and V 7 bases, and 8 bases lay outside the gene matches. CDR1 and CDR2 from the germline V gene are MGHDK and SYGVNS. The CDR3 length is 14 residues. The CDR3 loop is CASNDGGGSDTQYF. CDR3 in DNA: TGTGCCAGCAACGACGGCGGGGGATCAGATACGCAGTATTTT. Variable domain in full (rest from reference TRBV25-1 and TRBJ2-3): EADIYQTPRYLVIGTGKKITLECSQTMGHDKMYWYQQDPGMELHLIHYSYGVNSTEKGDLSSESTVSRIRTEHFPLTLESARPSHTSQYLCASNDGGGSDTQYFGPGTRLTVL.

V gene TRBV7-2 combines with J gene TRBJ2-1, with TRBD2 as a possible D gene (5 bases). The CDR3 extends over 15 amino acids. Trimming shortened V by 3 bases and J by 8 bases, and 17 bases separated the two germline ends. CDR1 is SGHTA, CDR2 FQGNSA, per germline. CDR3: CASSFRTWRSDEQFF. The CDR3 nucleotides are TGTGCCAGCAGCTTCCGGACTTGGCGGTCGGATGAGCAGTTCTTC.

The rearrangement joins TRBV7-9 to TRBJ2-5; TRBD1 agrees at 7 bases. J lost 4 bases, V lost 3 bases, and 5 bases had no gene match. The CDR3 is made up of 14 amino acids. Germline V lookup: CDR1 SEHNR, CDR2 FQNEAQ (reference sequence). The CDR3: CASSFDRVRETQYF. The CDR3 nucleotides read TGTGCCAGCAGCTTCGACAGGGTACGAGAGACCCAGTACTTC.

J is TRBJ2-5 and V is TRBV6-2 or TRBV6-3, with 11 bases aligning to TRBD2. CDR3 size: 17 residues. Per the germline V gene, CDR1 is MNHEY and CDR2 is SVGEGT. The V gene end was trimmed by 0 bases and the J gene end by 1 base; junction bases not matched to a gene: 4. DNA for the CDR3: TGTGCCAGCAGTTACTCGTATGGGACTAGCGGCCAAGAGACCCAGTACTTC. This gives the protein CASSYSYGTSGQETQYF.

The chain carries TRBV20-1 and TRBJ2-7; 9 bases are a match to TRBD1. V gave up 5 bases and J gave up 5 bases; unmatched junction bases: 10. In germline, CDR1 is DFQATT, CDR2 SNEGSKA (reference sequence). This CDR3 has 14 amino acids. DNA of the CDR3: TGCAGTGCTGGAGGAGGGGACAGGGACCACGAGCAGTACTTC. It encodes CSAGGGDRDHEQYF.

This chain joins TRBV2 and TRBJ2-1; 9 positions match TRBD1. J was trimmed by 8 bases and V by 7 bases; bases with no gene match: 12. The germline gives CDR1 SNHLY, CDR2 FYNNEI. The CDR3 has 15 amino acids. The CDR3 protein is CASITTGTGSYEQFF. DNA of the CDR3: TGTGCCAGCATAACCACCGGGACAGGGTCATATGAGCAGTTCTTC.

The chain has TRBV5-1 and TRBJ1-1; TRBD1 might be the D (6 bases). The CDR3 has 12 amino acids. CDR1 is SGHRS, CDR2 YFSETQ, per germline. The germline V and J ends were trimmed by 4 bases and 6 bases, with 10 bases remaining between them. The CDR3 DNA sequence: TGCGCCAGCAGCCAGGGGTCTTCTGAAGCTTTCTTT. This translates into CASSQGSSEAFF. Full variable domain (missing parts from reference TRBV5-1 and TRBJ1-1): KAGVTQTPRYLIKTRGQQVTLSCSPISGHRSVSWYQQTPGQGLQFLFEYFSETQRNKGNFPGRFSGRQFSNSRSEMNVSTLELGDSALYLCASSQGSSEAFFGQGTRLTVV.

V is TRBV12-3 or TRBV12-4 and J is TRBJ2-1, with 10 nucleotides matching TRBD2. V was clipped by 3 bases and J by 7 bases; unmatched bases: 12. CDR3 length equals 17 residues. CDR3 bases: TGTGCCAGCAGTTTGCTTAGCGGGGGGCCATCCCGGAATGAGCAGTTCTTC. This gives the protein CASSLLSGGPSRNEQFF.